The 9 T cell receptor beta chains below come from one sample, sequenced in a study of blood T cell repertoires in COVID-19. Profiled with immunoSEQ multiplex PCR; TCRdb holds only in-frame clones, not every one. Among approximately 200,000 clones listed, approximately 87% were seen once. Sequenced material: peripheral blood. The receptors shown here come from a man aged 60 to 75 who had recovered from COVID-19.

The chain has TRBV19 and TRBJ1-5; 7 nucleotides agree with TRBD1. The CDR3 runs to 16 residues. V shed 4 bases and J 2 bases; nucleotides not matched to a gene: 8. CDR1 and CDR2 from the germline V gene are LNHDA and SQIVND (reference sequence). The CDR3 sequence: CASSKEGARGNQPQHF. The CDR3 coding sequence is TGTGCCAGTAGTAAGGAGGGGGCGCGAGGCAATCAGCCCCAGCATTTT.

The chain recombines TRBV5-6 with TRBJ2-1, with 9 bases lining up with TRBD2. The germline V gene encodes CDR1 SGHDT and CDR2 YYEEEE. J was trimmed by 6 bases and V by 0 bases; bases with no gene match: 10. CDR3 length: 17 residues. The CDR3: CASSLVQTASGTNEQFF. CDR3 bases: TGTGCCAGCAGCTTGGTTCAGACGGCTAGCGGGACCAATGAGCAGTTCTTC.

This chain connects TRBV18 to TRBJ1-1; weak D call: TRBD1 (5 bases). The germline gives CDR1 KGHSH, CDR2 LQKENI. V was cut by 6 bases and J by 1 base, with 9 bases left in between. CDR3 length: 13 residues. This CDR3 reads CASSSGENTEAFF. CDR3 nucleotide sequence: TGTGCCAGCTCCTCGGGGGAGAACACTGAAGCTTTCTTT. Full variable domain (remainder filled in from reference TRBV18 and TRBJ1-1): NAGVMQNPRHLVRRRGQEARLRCSPMKGHSHVYWYRQLPEEGLKFMVYLQKENIIDESGMPKERFSAEFPKEGPSILRIQQVVRGDSAAYFCASSSGENTEAFFGQGTRLTVV.

This rearrangement joins TRBV19 to TRBJ1-2; D is undetermined. V lost 4 bases and J lost 7, with 13 bases in between. This CDR3 has 13 residues. Germline-derived CDR1 and CDR2 are LNHDA and SQIVND (reference sequence). Written as DNA, the CDR3 is TGTGCCAGTAGTACCCCCTTAGAATCTGGCTACACCTTC. This encodes CASSTPLESGYTF.

The chain is built from TRBV29-1 and TRBJ2-3; 7 nucleotides match TRBD2. V shed 7 bases, J shed 3 bases, and the junction held 16 bases outside the gene matches. Germline CDR1 is SQVTM and CDR2 is ANQGSEA. This CDR3 has 16 amino acids. In DNA, the CDR3 is TGCAGCGCCTTGGGGGGAACGGGAGGCGGTACAGATACGCAGTATTTT. Encoded protein: CSALGGTGGGTDTQYF.

This chain links TRBV3-1 (or the pseudogene TRBV3-2) with TRBJ2-3; the match to TRBD2 covers 14 bases. The CDR3 sequence is 16 residues long. The V segment lost 4 bases and the J segment 4 bases; nucleotides outside the gene matches: 4. Per the germline V gene, CDR1 is LGHDT and CDR2 is YNNKEL (reference sequence). CDR3 sequence reads: CASSPGLAGAADTQYF. The CDR3 DNA reads TGTGCCAGCAGCCCGGGACTAGCGGGAGCGGCAGATACGCAGTATTTT.

This clone was observed once. This sequence joins TRBV6-2 or TRBV6-3 and TRBJ1-5; a possible D gene is TRBD1 (6 bases). V gave up 0 bases and J gave up 4 bases, with 10 bases separating them. There are 15 residues in the CDR3. Germline CDR1 MNHEY, CDR2 SVGEGT. CDR3 DNA sequence: TGTGCCAGCAGTTACTCGAGTAGGGGGAATCAGCCCCAGCATTTT. The encoded protein is CASSYSSRGNQPQHF.

V is TRBV7-9 and J is TRBJ2-3, with D maybe TRBD2 (6 bases). V was trimmed by 5 bases and J by 0 bases, leaving 18 bases between them. The CDR3 has 17 residues. CDR1 SEHNR and CDR2 FQNEAQ come from the germline V gene (reference sequence). As DNA, the CDR3 is TGTGCCAGCAGCCTGGAGGGAAGAGGGGTTAGCACAGATACGCAGTATTTT. Encoded protein: CASSLEGRGVSTDTQYF. Supplemented by reference TRBV7-9 and TRBJ2-3, the full variable domain reads DTGVSQNPRHKITKRGQNVTFRCDPISEHNRLYWYRQTLGQGPEFLTYFQNEAQLEKSRLLSDRFSAERPKGSFSTLEIQRTEQGDSAMYLCASSLEGRGVSTDTQYFGPGTRLTVL.

The V gene is TRBV11-3, the J gene TRBJ2-7, with D perhaps matching TRBD2 (6 bases). V shed 5 bases and J shed 2 bases, with 13 bases lying between them. Germline CDR1 is SGHNT and CDR2 is YENEEA. The length of the CDR3 is 14 residues. CDR3 nucleotides: TGTGCCAGCAGCCAGGGAGGCCTAGCCTACGAGCAGTACTTC. Translated, it gives CASSQGGLAYEQYF.